Below, 10 T cell receptor beta chains from the same sample are listed, as sequenced in a study of early T cells in non-severe SARS-CoV-2 infection. TCRdb itself ran the 5' RACE reads through MiXCR, one entry per CDR3 protein. The sample shows 30,000 to 45,000 distinct CDR3 sequences, around 5% of them seen only once. Sequenced material: whole blood. These receptors originate from an adult who was a healthcare worker with PCR-confirmed SARS-CoV-2 infection or an uninfected control (not recorded which).

This clonotype was observed many times. The chain couples TRBV6-5 to TRBJ1-2; D is unclear. Germline V gene sequence: CDR1 MNHEY, CDR2 SVGAGI. V gave up 0 bases and J gave up 1 base, with 12 bases separating them. The CDR3 runs to 16 residues. For the CDR3, the DNA is TGTGCCAGCAGTTACTCGTTGCACGGAGATAACTATGGCTACACCTTC. This encodes CASSYSLHGDNYGYTF.

This clonotype was counted many times. The chain recombines TRBV10-3 with TRBJ2-3; perhaps TRBD2 as D (5 bases). This CDR3 contains 12 residues. Germline-derived CDR1 and CDR2 are ENHRY and SYGVKD. V was cut by 6 bases and J by 2 bases, with 6 bases left in between. The CDR3 nucleotides are TGTGCCATCAGCGGGGACACAGATACGCAGTATTTT. As protein: CAISGDTDTQYF.

This clonotype was observed at least ten times. The V call is TRBV20-1, the J call TRBJ2-1, with 10 bases identical to TRBD1. Germline loops: CDR1 DFQATT, CDR2 SNEGSKA (reference sequence). This CDR3 is built from 16 residues. V gave up 2 bases and J gave up 7 bases; unmatched junction bases: 11. The CDR3, as DNA: TGCAGTGCTAGACTCCCCGGGACAGGGGATGAGAATGAGCAGTTCTTC. Its protein product is CSARLPGTGDENEQFF.

This clonotype was detected many times. The chain employs TRBV19 and TRBJ2-7, with 9 nucleotides matching TRBD1. The CDR3 length is 14 residues. Germline V gene sequence: CDR1 LNHDA, CDR2 SQIVND (reference sequence). After removal of 5 bases from V and 4 bases from J, the junction contained 6 bases not matched to a gene. The CDR3 reads CASSVRDRVYEQYF. CDR3 coding DNA: TGTGCCAGTAGTGTACGGGACAGGGTGTACGAGCAGTACTTC.

This clonotype appeared many times. The chain is built from TRBV6-1 and TRBJ2-6; D tentatively fits TRBD1 or TRBD2 (5 bases each). The CDR3 is 16 amino acids. The V gene lost 5 bases and the J gene lost 0 bases, with 11 bases spanning the gap. CDR1 MNHNS and CDR2 SASEGT come from the germline V gene. The CDR3 here is CASSSGTASGANVLTF. CDR3 coding DNA: TGTGCCAGCAGTTCCGGGACGGCCTCTGGGGCCAACGTCCTGACTTTC.

This clonotype was seen ten or more times. The chain combines TRBV5-1 with TRBJ2-7, with TRBD1 as a possible D gene (6 bases). Per the germline V gene, CDR1 is SGHRS and CDR2 is YFSETQ. The CDR3 has 15 residues. Trimming removed 0 bases from V and 2 bases from J, with 12 bases in between. The CDR3 nucleotides read TGCGCCAGCAGCTTGGAGCCAGGGGCCCCCTACGAGCAGTACTTC. This sequence encodes CASSLEPGAPYEQYF.

The genes are TRBV7-9 and TRBJ2-7; 8 nucleotides match TRBD1. V dropped 0 bases and J dropped 2; count of bases not matched to a gene: 3. The CDR3 runs 15 residues. The germline V gene has CDR1 SEHNR and CDR2 FQNEAQ (reference sequence). CDR3 DNA sequence: TGTGCCAGCAGCTTAGCGGGGACAGGTGCCTACGAGCAGTACTTC. The encoded protein is CASSLAGTGAYEQYF.

This clonotype was detected ten times or more. This chain connects TRBV6-5 to TRBJ2-3, with D perhaps matching TRBD1 (5 bases). The CDR3 is 11 amino acids. Trimming shortened V by 7 bases and J by 10 bases, and 12 bases separated the two germline ends. CDR1 is MNHEY, CDR2 SVGAGI, per germline. Written as DNA, the CDR3 is TGTGCCAGCACCTCAGGGTCGTCGCAGTATTTT. Translated, it gives CASTSGSSQYF.

This clonotype was observed at least ten times. The V and J genes are TRBV6-5 and TRBJ2-6; no clear D. Trimming took off 2 bases at V and 0 bases at J, with 14 bases between the two ends. Germline V CDR1 and CDR2: MNHEY, SVGAGI. CDR3 length equals 18 residues. The CDR3 sequence: CASSYAWPGTSGANVLTF. In DNA form, the CDR3 reads TGTGCCAGCAGTTACGCGTGGCCCGGCACCTCTGGGGCCAACGTCCTGACTTTC.

The sample holds many counts of this clonotype. The chain employs TRBV11-2 and TRBJ2-5; D call uncertain. V was trimmed by 1 base and J by 5 bases, leaving 11 bases between them. Germline values: CDR1 SGHAT, CDR2 FQNNGV. The CDR3 sequence is 14 residues long. CDR3 amino acids: CASSLVREPETQYF. The CDR3 DNA sequence: TGTGCCAGCAGCTTAGTCAGAGAGCCGGAGACCCAGTACTTC.